A selection of T cell receptor beta chains follows, all from one sample in a study of CD8+ T cells in alopecia areata. Assay: immunoSEQ multiplex PCR; the TCRdb copy retains only in-frame clones and omits some. Altogether roughly 200,000 clones are present, around 63% being singletons, with the ten largest covering roughly 1.7%. The source was CD4+ T cells sorted from blood, collected at week 0. These receptors were taken from a human donor with alopecia areata. The CDR3 runs from the conserved cysteine through the conserved F or W. D genes are given only for firm matches. Size tells how often a clone was seen (once, few, many) or the class of an expanded clone, and some rows leave it out.

j_call v_call d_call clone_size cdr3_length cdr3_nt cdr3_aa
TRBJ2-3 TRBV27 TRBD2 - 14 TGTGCCAGCAGCTTTGTAGCGGGAAGAGATACGCAGTATTTT CASSFVAGRDTQYF
TRBJ1-1 TRBV29-1 - few 13 TGCAGCGGATCGGACACGATGAACACTGAAGCTTTCTTT CSGSDTMNTEAFF
TRBJ2-7 TRBV30 - few 14 TGTGCCTGGAGCGGGGGACAGTTAATCTACGAGCAGTACTTC CAWSGGQLIYEQYF
TRBJ1-5 TRBV6-1 TRBD1 few 15 TGTGCCAGCAGTCAGGACAGGGGAGGGAATCAGCCCCAGCATTTT CASSQDRGGNQPQHF
TRBJ1-6 TRBV2 - few 16 TGTGCCACCTCTAGGGGGGCGGGAAACAGGAATTCACCCCTCCACTTT CATSRGAGNRNSPLHF
TRBJ1-2 TRBV2 - - 14 TGTGCCAGCAGTGAACTCAGGGGTGGCTATGGCTACACCTTC CASSELRGGYGYTF
TRBJ1-6 TRBV2 - - 16 TGTGCCAGCAGTGAAGCGGTCGACAGGACCAAATCACCCCTCCACTTT CASSEAVDRTKSPLHF
TRBJ2-5 TRBV5-5 - - 13 TGTGCCAGCAGCTTGCAAGGGGCGGAGACCCAGTACTTC CASSLQGAETQYF
TRBJ1-1 TRBV25-1 - - 11 TGTGCCAGCAGTGAATTCGGGGAAGCTTTCTTT CASSEFGEAFF
TRBJ1-2 TRBV2 - - 12 TGTGCCAGCAGTGATTCTAACTATGGCTACACCTTC CASSDSNYGYTF
TRBJ1-1 TRBV29-1 TRBD1 - 17 TGCAGCGTTGGGACCATATCCGGGACAGGGGGAGTAACTGAAGCTTTCTTT CSVGTISGTGGVTEAFF
TRBJ1-1 TRBV30 - - 14 TGTGCCTGGAGTGTGGCGAGCTTGGGCACTGAAGCTTTCTTT CAWSVASLGTEAFF
TRBJ2-3 TRBV9 - - 15 TGTGCCAGCAGCGTAGTGTCCGAGGTCACAGATACGCAGTATTTT CASSVVSEVTDTQYF
TRBJ2-5 TRBV6-5 TRBD2 - 12 TGTGCCAGCAGCACGGGGGGGGAGACCCAGTACTTC CASSTGGETQYF
TRBJ2-6 TRBV5-1 - - 14 TGCGCCAGCAAGGGTATGTCTGGGGCCAACGTCCTGACTTTC CASKGMSGANVLTF
TRBJ1-1 TRBV30 - - 15 TGTGCCTGGAGTGTCCGGGCCAGGGGGAACACTGAAGCTTTCTTT CAWSVRARGNTEAFF
TRBJ1-2 TRBV5-6 TRBD1 - 12 TGTGCCACCAGAAGGACAGGGAATGGCTACACCTTC CATRRTGNGYTF
TRBJ2-5 TRBV10-3 - - 12 TGTGCCATCAGTGAGTCAAAAGAGACCCAGTACTTC CAISESKETQYF
TRBJ1-1 TRBV5-4 - - 18 TGTGCCAGCAATTTCCCTCACCCCTCGGGACGTTCGAACACTGAAGCTTTCTTT CASNFPHPSGRSNTEAFF
TRBJ1-4 TRBV14 - few 12 TGTGCCAGCAGCCAAGGATTTGAAAAACTGTTTTTT CASSQGFEKLFF
TRBJ2-1 TRBV9 - - 15 TGTGCCAGCAGCCTCCACCAGACAGGATTGGGTGAGCAGTTCTTC CASSLHQTGLGEQFF
TRBJ2-7 TRBV6-5 - - 13 TGTGCCAGCAGTCGTGGGCCCGACTACGAGCAGTACTTC CASSRGPDYEQYF
TRBJ1-2 TRBV7-2 TRBD1 - 13 TGTGCCAGCAGCCCGGGAGGGGGCTTAGGCTACACCTTC CASSPGGGLGYTF
TRBJ1-1 TRBV7-2 - - 14 TGTGCCAGCAGCTTAAGGCTATCGAACACTGAAGCTTTCTTT CASSLRLSNTEAFF
TRBJ1-2 TRBV28 - - 14 TGTGCCAGCTACTCAGCGGGTAGGCCCTATGGCTACACCTTC CASYSAGRPYGYTF